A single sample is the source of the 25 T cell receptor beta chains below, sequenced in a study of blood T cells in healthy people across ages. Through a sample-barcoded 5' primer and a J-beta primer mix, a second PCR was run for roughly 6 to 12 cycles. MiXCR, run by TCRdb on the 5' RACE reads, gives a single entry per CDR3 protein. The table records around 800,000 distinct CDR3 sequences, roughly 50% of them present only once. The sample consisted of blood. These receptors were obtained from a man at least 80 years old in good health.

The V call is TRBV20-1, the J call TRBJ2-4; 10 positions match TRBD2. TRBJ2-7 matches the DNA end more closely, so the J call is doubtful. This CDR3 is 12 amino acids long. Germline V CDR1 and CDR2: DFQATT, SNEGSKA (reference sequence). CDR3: CSLRTSGYEQYF. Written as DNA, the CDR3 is TGCAGTCTAAGGACTAGCGGTTACGAGCAGTACTTC.

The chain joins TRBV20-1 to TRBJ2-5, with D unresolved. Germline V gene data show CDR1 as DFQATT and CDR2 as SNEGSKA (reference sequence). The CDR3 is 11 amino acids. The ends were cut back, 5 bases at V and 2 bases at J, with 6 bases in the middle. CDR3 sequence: CSACGQETQYF. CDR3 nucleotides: TGCAGTGCTTGTGGGCAAGAGACCCAGTACTTC.

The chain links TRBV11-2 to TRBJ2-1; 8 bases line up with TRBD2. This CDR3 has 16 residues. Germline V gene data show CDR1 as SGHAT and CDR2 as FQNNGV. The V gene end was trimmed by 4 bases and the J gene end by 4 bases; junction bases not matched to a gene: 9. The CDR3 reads CASSWPASGLYNEQFF. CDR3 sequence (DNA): TGTGCCAGCAGCTGGCCGGCTAGCGGGCTTTACAATGAGCAGTTCTTC.

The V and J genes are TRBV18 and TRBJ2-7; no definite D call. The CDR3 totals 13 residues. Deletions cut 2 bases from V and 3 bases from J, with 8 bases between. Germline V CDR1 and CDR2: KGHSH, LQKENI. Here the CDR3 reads CASSPTSLYEQYF. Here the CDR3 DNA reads TGTGCCAGCTCACCAACATCCCTCTACGAGCAGTACTTC.

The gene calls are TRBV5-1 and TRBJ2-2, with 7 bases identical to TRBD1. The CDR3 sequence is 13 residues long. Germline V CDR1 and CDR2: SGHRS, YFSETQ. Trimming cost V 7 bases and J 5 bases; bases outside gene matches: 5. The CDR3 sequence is CASVGTDTGELFF. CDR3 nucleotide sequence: TGCGCCAGCGTCGGGACAGATACCGGGGAGCTGTTTTTT.

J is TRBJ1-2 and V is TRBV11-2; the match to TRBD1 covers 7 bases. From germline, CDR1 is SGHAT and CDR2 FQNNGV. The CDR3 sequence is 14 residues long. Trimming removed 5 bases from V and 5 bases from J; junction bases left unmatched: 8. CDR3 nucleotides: TGTGCCAGCAGCCCAGGGGGGTGGGGGTATGGCTACACCTTC. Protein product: CASSPGGWGYGYTF.

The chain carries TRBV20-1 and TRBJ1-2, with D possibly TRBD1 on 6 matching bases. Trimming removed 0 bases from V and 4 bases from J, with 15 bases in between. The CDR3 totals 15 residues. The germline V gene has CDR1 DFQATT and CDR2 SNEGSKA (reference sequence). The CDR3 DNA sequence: TGCAGTGCTAGAGATCCCACGAGGGGGATCTATGGCTACACCTTC. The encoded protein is CSARDPTRGIYGYTF.

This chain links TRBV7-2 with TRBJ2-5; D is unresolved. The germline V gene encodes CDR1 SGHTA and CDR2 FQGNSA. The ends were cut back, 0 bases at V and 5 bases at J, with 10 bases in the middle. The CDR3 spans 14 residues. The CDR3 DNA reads TGTGCCAGCAGCTTAGCGCCCCCTCGGGAGACCCAGTACTTC. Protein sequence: CASSLAPPRETQYF.

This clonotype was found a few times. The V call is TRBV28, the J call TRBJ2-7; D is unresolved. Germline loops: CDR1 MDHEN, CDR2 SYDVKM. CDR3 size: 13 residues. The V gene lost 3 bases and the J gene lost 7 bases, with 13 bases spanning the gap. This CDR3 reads CASSFMSEWEQYF. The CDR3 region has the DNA TGTGCCAGCAGTTTTATGTCCGAGTGGGAGCAGTACTTC.

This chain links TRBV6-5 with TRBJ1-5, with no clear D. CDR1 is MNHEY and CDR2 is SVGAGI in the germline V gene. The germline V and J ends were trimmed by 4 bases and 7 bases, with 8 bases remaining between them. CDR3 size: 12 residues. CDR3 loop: CASSSGLQPQHF. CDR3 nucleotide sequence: TGTGCCAGCAGTTCCGGCCTACAGCCCCAGCATTTT.

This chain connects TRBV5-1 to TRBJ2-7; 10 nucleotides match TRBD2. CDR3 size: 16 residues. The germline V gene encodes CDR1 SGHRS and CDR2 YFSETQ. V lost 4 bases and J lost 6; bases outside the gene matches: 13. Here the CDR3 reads CASSPSSASGSSEQYF. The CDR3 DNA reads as TGCGCCAGCAGCCCGTCCTCTGCTAGCGGGAGTTCCGAGCAGTACTTC.

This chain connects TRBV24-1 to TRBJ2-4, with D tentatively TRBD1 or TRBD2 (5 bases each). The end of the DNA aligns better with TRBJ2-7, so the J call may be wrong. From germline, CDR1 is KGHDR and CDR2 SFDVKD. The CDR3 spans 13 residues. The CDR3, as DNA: TGTGCCACCAGTGACCCGGGGCAGGGCGAGCAGTACTTC. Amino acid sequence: CATSDPGQGEQYF.

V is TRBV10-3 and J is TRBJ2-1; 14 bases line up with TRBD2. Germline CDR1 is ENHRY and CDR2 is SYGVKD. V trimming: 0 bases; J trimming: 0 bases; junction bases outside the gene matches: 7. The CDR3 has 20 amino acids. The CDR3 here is CAISESGTSGRMSSYNEQFF. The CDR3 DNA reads TGTGCCATCAGTGAGTCGGGGACTAGCGGGAGAATGAGCTCCTACAATGAGCAGTTCTTC.

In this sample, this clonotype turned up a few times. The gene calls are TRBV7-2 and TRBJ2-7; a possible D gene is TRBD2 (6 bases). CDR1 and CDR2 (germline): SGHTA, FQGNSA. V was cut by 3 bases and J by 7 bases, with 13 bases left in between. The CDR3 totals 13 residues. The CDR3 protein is CASSFRWGVEQYF. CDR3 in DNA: TGTGCCAGCAGCTTTCGTTGGGGGGTAGAGCAGTACTTC.

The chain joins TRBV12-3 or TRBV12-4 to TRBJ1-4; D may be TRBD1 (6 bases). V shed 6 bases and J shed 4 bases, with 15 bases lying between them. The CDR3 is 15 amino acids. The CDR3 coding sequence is TGTGCCAGCAGGGAAAGGACAGCCCTTAATGAAAAACTGTTTTTT. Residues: CASRERTALNEKLFF.

The DNA for the CDR3 is TGTGCCAGCAGCTTGAGGGGACAGATCTACGAGCAGTACTTC. This codes for CASSLRGQIYEQYF. The rearrangement joins TRBV5-8 to TRBJ2-7, with 7 bases lining up with TRBD1. Germline CDR1 reads SGHTS; CDR2 reads YDEGEE. This CDR3 has 14 residues. The trim removed 1 base at V and 3 bases at J, leaving 4 bases unmatched.

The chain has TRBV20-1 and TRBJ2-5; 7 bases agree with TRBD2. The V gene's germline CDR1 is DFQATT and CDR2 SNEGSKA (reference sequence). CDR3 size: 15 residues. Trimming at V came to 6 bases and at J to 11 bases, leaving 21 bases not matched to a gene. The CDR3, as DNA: TGCAGTGCCCTTGCAGTGGGAGGGTCCCAATGGGAGCAGTACTTC. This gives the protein CSALAVGGSQWEQYF.

CDR3 sequence (DNA): TGTGCCAGCAGTCGAGATAGGCCAGGATCCGGCTACACCTTC. Translating it yields CASSRDRPGSGYTF. The J gene is TRBJ1-2, the V gene TRBV7-2; no clear D gene. Trimming took off 6 bases at V and 8 bases at J, with 19 bases between the two ends. Germline-derived CDR1 and CDR2 are SGHTA and FQGNSA. CDR3 size: 14 residues. Drawing the rest from reference TRBV7-2 and TRBJ1-2, the complete variable domain is GAGVSQSPSNKVTEKGKDVELRCDPISGHTALYWYRQSLGQGLEFLIYFQGNSAPDKSGLPSDRFSAERTGGSVSTLTIQRTQQEDSAVYLCASSRDRPGSGYTFGSGTRLTVV.

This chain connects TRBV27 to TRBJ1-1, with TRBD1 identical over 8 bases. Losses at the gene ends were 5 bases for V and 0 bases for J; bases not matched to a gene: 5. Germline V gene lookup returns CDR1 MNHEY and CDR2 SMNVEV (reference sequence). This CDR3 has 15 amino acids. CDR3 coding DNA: TGTGCCAGCAGTGTCACAGGGGGTATGAACACTGAAGCTTTCTTT. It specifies CASSVTGGMNTEAFF.

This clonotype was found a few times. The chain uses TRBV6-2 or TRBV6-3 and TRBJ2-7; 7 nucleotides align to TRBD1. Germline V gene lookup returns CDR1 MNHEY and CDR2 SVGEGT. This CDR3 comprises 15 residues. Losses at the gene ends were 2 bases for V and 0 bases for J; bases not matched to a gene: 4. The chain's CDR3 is CASSYSGQDSYEQYF. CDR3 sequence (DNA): TGTGCCAGCAGTTACAGTGGACAGGACTCCTACGAGCAGTACTTC.

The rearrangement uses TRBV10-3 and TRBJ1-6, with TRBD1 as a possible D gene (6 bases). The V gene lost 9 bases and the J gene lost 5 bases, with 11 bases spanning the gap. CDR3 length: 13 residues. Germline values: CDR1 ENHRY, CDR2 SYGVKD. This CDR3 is CAITRGNNSPLHF. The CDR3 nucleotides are TGTGCCATAACCAGGGGTAATAATTCACCCCTCCACTTT.

CDR3 residues: CASSYVGSSYTYEQYF. CDR3 coding DNA: TGTGCCAGCAGTTACGTGGGGAGTAGCTACACCTACGAGCAGTACTTC. This rearrangement joins TRBV6-5 to TRBJ2-4, with D perhaps matching TRBD2 (5 bases). The closer fit of TRBJ2-7 to the DNA end suggests the J call may be wrong. The germline V gene encodes CDR1 MNHEY and CDR2 SVGAGI. This CDR3 has 16 residues.

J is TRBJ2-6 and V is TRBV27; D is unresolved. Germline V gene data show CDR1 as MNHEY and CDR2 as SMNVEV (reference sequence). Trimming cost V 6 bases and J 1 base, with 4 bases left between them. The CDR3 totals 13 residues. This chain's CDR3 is CASRTSGANVLTF. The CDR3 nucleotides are TGTGCCAGCAGGACTTCTGGGGCCAACGTCCTGACTTTC.

The CDR3 is CASSLDSPVRYEQYF. Written as DNA, the CDR3 is TGTGCCAGCAGCTTGGACAGCCCAGTACGCTACGAGCAGTACTTC. J is TRBJ2-5 and V is TRBV7-9, with a possible D match to TRBD1 (6 bases). The DNA end is more similar to TRBJ2-7, so the J call may be wrong. This CDR3 is built from 15 residues. CDR1 and CDR2 (germline): SEHNR, FQNEAQ (reference sequence).

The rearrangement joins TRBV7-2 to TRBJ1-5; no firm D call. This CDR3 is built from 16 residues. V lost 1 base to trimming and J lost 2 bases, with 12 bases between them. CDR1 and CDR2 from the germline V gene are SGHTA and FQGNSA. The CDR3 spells CASSLERDLGNQPQHF. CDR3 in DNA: TGTGCCAGCAGCTTAGAGAGGGATTTGGGCAATCAGCCCCAGCATTTT.